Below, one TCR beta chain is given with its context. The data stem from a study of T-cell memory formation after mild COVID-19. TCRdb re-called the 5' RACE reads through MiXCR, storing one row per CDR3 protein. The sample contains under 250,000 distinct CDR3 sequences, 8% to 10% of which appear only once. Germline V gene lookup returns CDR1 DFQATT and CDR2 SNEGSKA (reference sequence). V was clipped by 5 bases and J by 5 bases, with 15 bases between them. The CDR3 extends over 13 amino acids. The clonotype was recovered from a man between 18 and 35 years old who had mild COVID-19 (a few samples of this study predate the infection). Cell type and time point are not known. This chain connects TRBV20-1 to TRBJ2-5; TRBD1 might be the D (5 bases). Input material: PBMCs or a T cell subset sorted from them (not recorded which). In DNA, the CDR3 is TGCAGTGCTGTTACAGGTGGGAAGGAGACCCAGTACTTC. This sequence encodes CSAVTGGKETQYF.